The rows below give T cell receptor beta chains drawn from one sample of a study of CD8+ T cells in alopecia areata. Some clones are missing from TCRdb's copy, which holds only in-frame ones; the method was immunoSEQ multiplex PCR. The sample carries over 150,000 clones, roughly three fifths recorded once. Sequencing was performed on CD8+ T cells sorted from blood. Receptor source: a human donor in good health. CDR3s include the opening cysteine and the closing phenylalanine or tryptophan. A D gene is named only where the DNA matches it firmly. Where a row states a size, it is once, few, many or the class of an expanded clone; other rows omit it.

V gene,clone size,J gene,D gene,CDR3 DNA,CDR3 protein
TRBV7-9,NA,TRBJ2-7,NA,TGTGCCAGCAGCTTAGAACAGGGACTCTACGAGCAGTACTTC,CASSLEQGLYEQYF
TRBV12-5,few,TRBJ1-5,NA,TGTGCTAGCCAGGCAGGGGTTAGTCAGCCCCAGCATTTT,CASQAGVSQPQHF
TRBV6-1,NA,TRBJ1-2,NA,TGTGCCAGCAGTGAAGGGAAAGGGGGCTATGGCTACACCTTC,CASSEGKGGYGYTF
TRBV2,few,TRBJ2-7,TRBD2,TGTGCCAGCAGTGAAGAAGCGGGGGGATCCTACGAGCAGTACTTC,CASSEEAGGSYEQYF
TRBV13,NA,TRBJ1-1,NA,TGTGCCAGCAGCTTCTTTCAGTCGAACACTGAAGCTTTCTTT,CASSFFQSNTEAFF
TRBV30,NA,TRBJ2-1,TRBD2,TGTGCCTGGAGTGTACAGCCGGGGCGGGGGGACTACAATGAGCAGTTCTTC,CAWSVQPGRGDYNEQFF
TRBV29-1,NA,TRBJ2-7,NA,TGCAGCGTTGACCCCGGACAGCCCCACGAGCAGTACTTC,CSVDPGQPHEQYF
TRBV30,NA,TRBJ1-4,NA,TGTGCCTGGACTTACCGTGAAAAACTGTTTTTT,CAWTYREKLFF
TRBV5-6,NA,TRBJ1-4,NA,TGTGCCAGCAGCTTGAGGCCGCGCCACCTTAATGAAAAACTGTTTTTT,CASSLRPRHLNEKLFF
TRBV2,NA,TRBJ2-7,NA,TGTGCCATCCCCCTAAGGACCTCCGACGGCTCCTACGAGCAGTACTTC,CAIPLRTSDGSYEQYF
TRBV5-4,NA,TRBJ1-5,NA,TGTGCCAGCAGCTTCGGGGGATTCAATCAGCCCCAGCATTTT,CASSFGGFNQPQHF
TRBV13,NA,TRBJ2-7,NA,TGTGCCAGCAGCGAAGGCCGGGGCGAGCAGTACTTC,CASSEGRGEQYF
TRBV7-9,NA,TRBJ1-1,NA,TGTGCCAGCAGCACCTCGGGGACTGAAGCTTTCTTT,CASSTSGTEAFF
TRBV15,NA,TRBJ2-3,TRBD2,TGTGCCACCAGCAGAGCTAGCGGGGGGGCAGGGACAGATACGCAGTATTTT,CATSRASGGAGTDTQYF
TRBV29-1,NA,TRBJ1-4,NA,TGCAGCGTTGCAGGGGAAGGTTACGAAAAACTGTTTTTT,CSVAGEGYEKLFF
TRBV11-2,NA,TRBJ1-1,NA,TGTGCCAGCAGCTTTGGTAACACTGAAGCTTTCTTT,CASSFGNTEAFF
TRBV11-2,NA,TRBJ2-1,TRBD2,TGTGCCAGCAGCTTAGATTGGACTAGCGGGGGTGACTACAATGAGCAGTTCTTC,CASSLDWTSGGDYNEQFF
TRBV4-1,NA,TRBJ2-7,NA,TGCGCCAGCAGCCAAGAACCGGGGGTCTCCTACGAGCAGTACTTC,CASSQEPGVSYEQYF
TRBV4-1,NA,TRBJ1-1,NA,TGCGCCAGCAGCCAAGATCGGAAGGGGCCTGAAGCTTTCTTT,CASSQDRKGPEAFF
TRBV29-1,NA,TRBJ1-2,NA,TGCAGCGTTGGGGACCGATACTATGGCTACACCTTC,CSVGDRYYGYTF